These 31 T cell receptor beta chains originate from one sample sequenced in a study of cytomegalovirus exposure and HLA in healthy donors. Researchers ran the PCR with 60 Vbeta and 13 Jbeta primers. Repertoires were generated with immunoSEQ multiplex PCR, while TCRdb's copy carries only in-frame clones and drops some. The profile covers about 170,000 clones, with 65% to 75% appearing a single time and about 1.6% taken by the ten largest. The sequenced sample was PBMCs. All receptors come from a girl between 10 and 17 years old in good health and CMV-seronegative.

This rearrangement joins TRBV4-1 to TRBJ2-7; tentatively, D is TRBD1 (6 bases). The CDR3 covers 14 residues. From germline, CDR1 is MGHRA and CDR2 YSYEKL. Trimming took off 2 bases at V and 6 bases at J, with 14 bases between the two ends. CDR3 in amino acids: CASSQLTGRGEQYF. CDR3 nucleotides: TGCGCCAGCAGCCAACTTACAGGGCGAGGCGAGCAGTACTTC.

The chain has TRBV2 and TRBJ1-4; D unresolved. V lost 5 bases and J 2 bases, leaving 6 bases between the germline ends. The CDR3 has 13 residues. CDR1 and CDR2 (germline): SNHLY, FYNNEI. The CDR3: CASSQVTNEKLFF. DNA of the CDR3: TGTGCCAGCAGTCAGGTCACTAATGAAAAACTGTTTTTT.

The chain carries TRBV5-6 and TRBJ1-5, with D unclear. V shed 0 bases and J shed 0 bases, with 7 bases lying between them. The CDR3 loop spans 15 amino acids. CDR1 and CDR2 (germline): SGHDT, YYEEEE. The CDR3 region has the DNA TGTGCCAGCAGCTTGGGCGACTATAGCAATCAGCCCCAGCATTTT. Amino acid sequence: CASSLGDYSNQPQHF.

The rearrangement links TRBV5-1 to TRBJ2-5, with TRBD1 matching over 8 bases. The J call is in doubt because the DNA end fits TRBJ2-7 better. CDR1 and CDR2 from the germline V gene are SGHRS and YFSETQ. CDR3 size: 15 residues. CDR3 bases: TGCGCCAGCACCTCCGGGACAGGTGTCTCCTACGAGCAGTACTTC. It specifies CASTSGTGVSYEQYF.

The rearrangement uses TRBV7-9 and TRBJ1-2; no firm D call. This CDR3 comprises 12 residues. V shed 6 bases and J shed 4 bases, with 9 bases lying between them. Germline lookup yields CDR1 SEHNR and CDR2 FQNEAQ (reference sequence). The CDR3 sequence is CASSSNFYGYTF. The CDR3 DNA reads TGTGCCAGCAGTTCGAACTTCTATGGCTACACCTTC.

The chain combines TRBV11-3 with TRBJ1-1; TRBD1 matches at 7 bases. The trim removed 3 bases at V and 6 bases at J, leaving 4 bases unmatched. The CDR3 spans 13 residues. Germline V CDR1 and CDR2: SGHNT, YENEEA. The CDR3 bases are TGTGCCAGCAGCTTGATGCAGGGGGCTGAAGCTTTCTTT. It translates to CASSLMQGAEAFF.

This sequence joins TRBV19 and TRBJ2-7, with 7 bases identical to TRBD1. Losses at the gene ends were 6 bases for V and 8 bases for J; bases not matched to a gene: 7. Per germline, CDR1 LNHDA and CDR2 SQIVND (reference sequence). This CDR3 has 12 amino acids. CDR3 nucleotides: TGTGCCAGTAGCCCACAGGGGCTACAGCAGTACTTC. It codes for CASSPQGLQQYF.

This clone was found once. CDR3 loop: CASSGAGGTDTQYF. DNA for the CDR3: TGTGCCAGCAGTGGCGCGGGGGGCACAGATACGCAGTATTTT. The chain recombines TRBV6-1 with TRBJ2-3, with 7 bases matching TRBD2. This CDR3 region has 14 residues. Unmatched junction bases numbered 2, after V lost 4 bases and J lost 1 base. The germline gives CDR1 MNHNS, CDR2 SASEGT.

This sequence joins TRBV7-3 and TRBJ1-6; D call uncertain. CDR3 size: 14 residues. CDR1 is SGHTA and CDR2 is FQGTGA in the germline V gene. V was trimmed by 2 bases and J by 8 bases, leaving 10 bases between them. CDR3 in amino acids: CASSLAPQYSPLHF. The CDR3 nucleotides are TGTGCCAGCAGCTTAGCCCCGCAGTATTCACCCCTCCACTTT.

The chain employs TRBV10-2 and TRBJ2-1, with unresolved D. CDR3 length: 14 residues. Deletions cut 4 bases from V and 2 bases from J, with 9 bases between. Germline V lookup: CDR1 WSHSY, CDR2 SAAADI. CDR3 bases: TGCGCCAGCAGTGTAAAACAGACCTACAATGAGCAGTTCTTC. It yields the protein CASSVKQTYNEQFF.

The rearrangement uses TRBV7-9 and TRBJ2-5, with D unclear. Trimming took off 8 bases at V and 2 bases at J, with 9 bases between the two ends. Looked up from germline, CDR1 is SEHNR and CDR2 is FQNEAQ (reference sequence). The CDR3 loop spans 12 amino acids. The CDR3 nucleotides read TGTGCCAGCCGAGGCCTACAAGAGACCCAGTACTTC. It specifies CASRGLQETQYF.

This chain links TRBV6-1 with TRBJ2-7; 7 bases are a match to TRBD1. V was clipped by 6 bases and J by 2 bases; unmatched bases: 7. The CDR3 has 14 amino acids. Germline V gene lookup returns CDR1 MNHNS and CDR2 SASEGT. CDR3 amino acids: CASSRGQTAYEQYF. The DNA of the CDR3 is TGTGCCAGCAGCCGGGGACAGACCGCCTACGAGCAGTACTTC.

The genes are TRBV6-1 and TRBJ2-4; D is ambiguous. Germline V gene sequence: CDR1 MNHNS, CDR2 SASEGT. V was clipped by 8 bases and J by 8 bases, with 7 bases between them. The CDR3 consists of 10 residues. The chain's CDR3 is CASRRDIQYF. CDR3 coding DNA: TGTGCCAGCCGCCGAGACATTCAGTACTTC.

As DNA, the CDR3 is TGTGCCAGCAGTAAGGACGGGACAGGGAGCTACGAGCAGTACTTC. Encoded protein: CASSKDGTGSYEQYF. The chain recombines TRBV5-6 with TRBJ2-7; the match to TRBD1 covers 9 bases. J gave up 3 bases and V 5 bases, and 9 bases lay outside the gene matches. The CDR3 spans 15 residues. Germline V gene sequence: CDR1 SGHDT, CDR2 YYEEEE.

The chain employs TRBV2 and TRBJ1-1, with D unclear. The germline V gene has CDR1 SNHLY and CDR2 FYNNEI. Trimming left V 5 bases short and J 8 bases short, with 12 bases between. This CDR3 is 12 amino acids long. The CDR3 region has the DNA TGTGCCAGCAGTTTCGACCCCGGGGAAGCTTTCTTT. It encodes CASSFDPGEAFF.

This clone was detected only a few times. The chain links TRBV18 to TRBJ2-7, with 7 bases identical to TRBD2. Germline CDR1 KGHSH, CDR2 LQKENI. The junction had 14 bases not matched to a gene; V was cut back by 3 bases and J by 3 bases. This CDR3 comprises 17 residues. CDR3 nucleotides: TGTGCCAGCTCACCCCGCCCGGCCAGCGGGGATTACTACGAGCAGTACTTC. It codes for CASSPRPASGDYYEQYF. The full variable domain, rest sourced from reference TRBV18 and TRBJ2-7, is NAGVMQNPRHLVRRRGQEARLRCSPMKGHSHVYWYRQLPEEGLKFMVYLQKENIIDESGMPKERFSAEFPKEGPSILRIQQVVRGDSAAYFCASSPRPASGDYYEQYFGPGTRLTVT.

This clone was counted only a few times. The gene calls are TRBV19 and TRBJ1-1; D gene unclear. The germline V and J ends were trimmed by 5 bases and 7 bases, with 8 bases remaining between them. CDR1 is LNHDA, CDR2 SQIVND, per germline (reference sequence). CDR3 length equals 11 residues. CDR3 sequence (DNA): TGTGCCAGTAGTTGGGCCATTGAAGCTTTCTTT. It yields the protein CASSWAIEAFF.

J is TRBJ2-2 and V is TRBV6-1; D is possibly TRBD1 (8 bases). The V gene lost 1 base and the J gene lost 1 base, with 16 bases spanning the gap. Germline CDR1 reads MNHNS; CDR2 reads SASEGT. The CDR3 sequence is 18 residues long. The CDR3 DNA is TGTGCCAGCAGTGAAGGATTGGGGGGGACAGGGAACACCGGGGAGCTGTTTTTT. This sequence encodes CASSEGLGGTGNTGELFF.

This chain links TRBV5-4 with TRBJ1-3; the D is unclear. V was trimmed by 4 bases and J by 0 bases, leaving 8 bases between them. Germline CDR1 is SGHNT and CDR2 is YYREEE (reference sequence). The length of the CDR3 is 14 residues. The CDR3, as DNA: TGTGCCAGCAGCCGGGGTATCTCTGGAAACACCATATATTTT. Translation gives CASSRGISGNTIYF.

The rearrangement links TRBV6-1 to TRBJ1-5; 8 bases match TRBD1. CDR3 length equals 16 residues. The V segment lost 2 bases and the J segment 7 bases; nucleotides outside the gene matches: 10. The germline gives CDR1 MNHNS, CDR2 SASEGT. As DNA, the CDR3 is TGTGCCAGCAGTGAATGGTATGGACAGGGCGGACAGCCCCAGCATTTT. Protein: CASSEWYGQGGQPQHF.

The rearrangement links TRBV6-6 to TRBJ1-4; D unclear. The length of the CDR3 is 15 residues. The germline gives CDR1 MNHNY, CDR2 SVGAGI (reference sequence). V was pared by 8 bases and J by 0 bases, with 13 bases between. CDR3 DNA: TGTGCCAGCCTGGGCCCCGGTGCAACTAATGAAAAACTGTTTTTT. Protein sequence: CASLGPGATNEKLFF.

The J gene is TRBJ1-3, the V gene TRBV29-1, with a weak D call TRBD1 (5 bases). Trimming took 4 bases from V and 3 from J, leaving 7 bases between them. In germline, CDR1 is SQVTM, CDR2 ANQGSEA. The CDR3 totals 12 residues. The CDR3 bases are TGCAGCGTTGCCAGGGATGGAAACACCATATATTTT. Translated, it gives CSVARDGNTIYF.

The chain uses TRBV11-1 and TRBJ1-1; the match to TRBD1 covers 8 bases. CDR1 is SGHAT, CDR2 FQDESV, per germline (reference sequence). CDR3 length: 16 amino acids. V gave up 5 bases and J gave up 8 bases; unmatched junction bases: 16. The CDR3 nucleotides are TGTGCCAGCAGCCCCAATAATGACCCGACAGGGGAAGAAGCTTTCTTT. This gives the protein CASSPNNDPTGEEAFF.

This chain joins TRBV6-5 and TRBJ1-1; D is perhaps TRBD1 (5 bases). Trimming removed 9 bases from V and 4 bases from J, with 12 bases in between. The CDR3 has 12 amino acids. Germline V gene sequence: CDR1 MNHEY, CDR2 SVGAGI. In DNA, the CDR3 is TGTGCCAGTGGAGGGGTATCCACTGAAGCTTTCTTT. This translates into CASGGVSTEAFF.

The table lists this clone with a few counts. The chain combines TRBV5-1 with TRBJ2-3; 10 nucleotides match TRBD2. V was clipped by 1 base and J by 7 bases; unmatched bases: 3. Germline values: CDR1 SGHRS, CDR2 YFSETQ. This CDR3 contains 14 residues. CDR3 DNA: TGCGCCAGCAGCTTGAGCGGGGGGGAAAATACGCAGTATTTT. It translates to CASSLSGGENTQYF.

This sequence joins TRBV12-5 and TRBJ2-1, with 12 nucleotides matching TRBD1. The V gene's germline CDR1 is LGHNT and CDR2 FRNRAP. The CDR3 totals 15 residues. Here the CDR3 DNA reads TGTGCCCTCACCCAAGGGGACAGGGGGCCTGGTGAGCAGTTCTTC. Amino acid sequence: CALTQGDRGPGEQFF.

This clone was seen a few times. The chain carries TRBV11-2 and TRBJ1-3; D remains ambiguous. The CDR3 spans 16 residues. V was clipped by 5 bases and J by 0 bases, with 14 bases between them. Germline CDR1 is SGHAT and CDR2 is FQNNGV. This CDR3 is CASSLREAPSGNTIYF. CDR3 DNA sequence: TGTGCCAGCAGCCTCCGGGAGGCTCCCTCTGGAAACACCATATATTTT.

This chain uses TRBV2 with TRBJ1-5; 8 bases agree with TRBD1. CDR1 and CDR2 from the germline V gene are SNHLY and FYNNEI. The J segment lost 5 bases and the V segment lost 3 bases, leaving 3 bases of the junction unmatched. The CDR3 spans 14 residues. In DNA form, the CDR3 reads TGTGCCAGCAGTGATAGGACAGGGCATCAGCCCCAGCATTTT. Protein product: CASSDRTGHQPQHF.

The chain carries TRBV15 and TRBJ2-1, with D unclear. CDR1 LNHNV and CDR2 YYDKDF come from the germline V gene (reference sequence). This CDR3 region has 13 residues. The germline V and J ends were trimmed by 1 base and 14 bases, with 15 bases remaining between them. The CDR3 loop is CATSRGNSEDKFF. In DNA form, the CDR3 reads TGTGCCACCAGCAGAGGTAACTCTGAGGATAAGTTCTTC.

V usage is TRBV27 and J usage is TRBJ2-2; tentatively, D is TRBD2 (5 bases). The CDR3 loop spans 15 amino acids. The V end was cut by 3 bases, the J end by 4 bases, with 12 bases between. CDR1 MNHEY and CDR2 SMNVEV come from the germline V gene (reference sequence). CDR3 in amino acids: CASSFRGIGTGELFF. DNA of the CDR3: TGTGCCAGCAGTTTTCGGGGTATAGGCACCGGGGAGCTGTTTTTT.

Points on this clone: Other nucleotide sequences from this sample produce the same CDR3. The V and J genes are TRBV5-1 and TRBJ2-7; D unresolved. The CDR3 spans 11 residues. The ends were cut back, 3 bases at V and 2 bases at J, with 3 bases in the middle. Germline CDR1 and CDR2: SGHRS and YFSETQ. The CDR3 is CASSSTYEQYF. For the CDR3, the DNA is TGCGCCAGCAGCTCTACCTACGAGCAGTACTTC.